This TCR beta chain emerged from a study of cytomegalovirus exposure and HLA in healthy donors. Study-wide background: A prior study identified 110 million or so unique TCR beta sequences from about 180 million T cells. Early on, a data release was issued that held roughly 80 million unique TCRs from HLA-typed donors.

Findings and limits, study-wide: The study had only CMV serostatus as immune exposure information. Follow-up analysis found HLA locus-dependent TCR association rates, highest for DRB1 and lowest for HLA-C.

The CDR3 totals 14 residues. Germline CDR1 SGHRS, CDR2 YFSETQ. V was shortened by 0 bases and J by 3 bases, with 10 bases between the two germline ends. This clone was detected a few times. No antigen is known for it. Vbeta (60) and Jbeta (13) primers were used in the PCR. The repertoire was sequenced with immunoSEQ multiplex PCR; TCRdb's copy has only in-frame clones and lacks some. The sample includes around 210,000 clones, approximately 81% of them seen just once. The sample taken for sequencing was PBMCs. The receptor comes from a girl aged 2 to 9 in good health and CMV-seronegative. This chain links TRBV5-1 with TRBJ2-7; no reliable D call. The CDR3, as DNA: TGCGCCAGCAGCTTGGGGATCGGGTTCTACGAGCAGTACTTC. Its protein is CASSLGIGFYEQYF.